A selection of T cell receptor beta chains follows, all from one sample in a study of blood T cell repertoires in COVID-19. Sequencing used immunoSEQ multiplex PCR; TCRdb keeps in-frame clones, though not all of them. The sample yields 210,000 or so clones, approximately 87% seen once. The sequenced sample was peripheral blood. All receptors come from a woman aged 50 to 60 with acute or convalescent COVID-19. CDR3s include the opening cysteine and the closing phenylalanine or tryptophan. D genes are given only for firm matches. Where a row states a size, it is once, few, many or the class of an expanded clone; other rows omit it.

>NA|TRBV21-1|NA|TRBJ2-7
CASSARGRFKEQYF
TGTGCCAGCAGCGCGCGGGGGAGATTTAAGGAGCAGTACTTC
>TRBD1|TRBV7-2|once|TRBJ1-2
CASSSTGPGYTF
TGTGCCAGCAGCTCGACAGGGCCGGGCTACACCTTC
>TRBD2|TRBV9|NA|TRBJ2-5
CASSVATSGGEQETQYF
TGTGCCAGCAGCGTAGCTACTAGCGGGGGAGAACAAGAGACCCAGTACTTC
>TRBD2|TRBV6-4|NA|TRBJ2-7
CASLAGLAGTFSYEQYF
TGTGCCAGCCTTGCAGGCCTAGCGGGGACCTTCTCCTACGAGCAGTACTTC
>NA|TRBV12-5|NA|TRBJ2-3
CALRRGTDTQYF
TGTGCTCTACGTCGGGGCACAGATACGCAGTATTTT
>TRBD1|TRBV7-2|NA|TRBJ1-1
CASSLILGQEGTEAFF
TGTGCCAGCAGCTTAATTTTGGGACAGGAGGGGACTGAAGCTTTCTTT
>TRBD1|TRBV5-6|NA|TRBJ2-5
CASSLGDRGRETQYF
TGTGCCAGCAGCTTGGGGGACAGGGGGCGAGAGACCCAGTACTTC
>NA|TRBV30|NA|TRBJ1-3
CAWSSLRPETIYF
TGTGCCTGGAGTTCCCTTAGGCCGGAGACCATATATTTT
>TRBD2|TRBV19|few|TRBJ2-1
CASSRTSGGYNEQFF
TGTGCCAGTAGTCGGACTAGCGGGGGCTACAATGAGCAGTTCTTC
>TRBD2|TRBV19|NA|TRBJ2-1
CASSTSGGLNEQFF
TGTGCCAGTAGTACTAGCGGGGGCCTCAATGAGCAGTTCTTC
>NA|TRBV29-1|NA|TRBJ2-4
CSVSTGGDIQYF
TGCAGCGTCTCAACAGGGGGGGACATTCAGTACTTC
>NA|TRBV4-1|NA|TRBJ1-5
CASSQDERQPQHF
TGCGCCAGCAGCCAAGATGAGCGTCAGCCCCAGCATTTT
>TRBD2|TRBV7-6|NA|TRBJ2-3
CASSFRGPLAGGPDTQYF
TGTGCCAGCAGCTTTAGGGGCCCCCTAGCGGGAGGGCCGGATACGCAGTATTTT
>NA|TRBV4-2|NA|TRBJ2-3
CASSHGGTTDTQYF
TGTGCCAGCAGCCACGGGGGAACCACAGATACGCAGTATTTT
>TRBD2|TRBV9|NA|TRBJ2-1
CASSLRGLAGAYNEQFF
TGTGCCAGCAGCCTCCGGGGACTAGCGGGAGCCTACAATGAGCAGTTCTTC
>NA|TRBV19|NA|TRBJ1-2
CASRSQGYGYTF
TGTGCCAGTAGGTCTCAGGGATATGGCTACACCTTC
>NA|TRBV11-2|once|TRBJ1-5
CASSRGMGQPQHF
TGTGCCAGCAGCCGGGGGATGGGTCAGCCCCAGCATTTT
>NA|TRBV30|NA|TRBJ1-4
CAWSVGSGSEEKLFF
TGTGCCTGGAGTGTGGGGTCAGGGTCAGAAGAAAAACTGTTTTTT
>NA|TRBV30|once|TRBJ1-2
CACQRFGYTF
TGTGCCTGCCAGCGTTTCGGCTACACCTTC
>NA|TRBV5-1|few|TRBJ2-1
CASSLADGGNEQFF
TGCGCCAGCAGCTTGGCCGATGGGGGGAATGAGCAGTTCTTC
>TRBD1|TRBV5-4|NA|TRBJ1-5
CASRAGQGNFDLNQPQHF
TGTGCCAGCAGGGCGGGACAGGGCAACTTCGATCTGAATCAGCCCCAGCATTTT
>NA|TRBV20-1|NA|TRBJ1-1
CSASMNTEAFF
TGCAGTGCTAGCATGAACACTGAAGCTTTCTTT
>NA|TRBV6-6|NA|TRBJ2-3
CASNGGGLSTDTQYF
TGTGCCAGCAATGGCGGGGGCCTCAGCACAGATACGCAGTATTTT
>NA|TRBV14|NA|TRBJ1-1
CASSQGVRVEAFF
TGTGCCAGCAGCCAAGGGGTGAGGGTAGAAGCTTTCTTT